This T cell receptor beta chain was profiled in a study of T cells in Graves' hyperthyroidism and ophthalmopathy. RNA transcripts were the template for amplifying TCR beta CDR3 regions. The TCR CDR3 was amplified in a first-round RT-PCR using the HTBI primer set. TCRdb reprocessed the multiplex PCR reads with MiXCR, giving one entry per CDR3 protein. This table holds a few hundred thousand distinct CDR3 sequences, 15% to 20% found once. This clonotype was seen many times. Germline loops: CDR1 MDHEN, CDR2 SYDVKM. V gave up 6 bases and J gave up 2 bases; unmatched junction bases: 14. CDR3 length: 18 amino acids.

Specimen: blood. This TCR was recovered from a woman in her late teens or twenties with Graves' ophthalmopathy. V gene TRBV28 combines with J gene TRBJ2-1; 9 bases line up with TRBD1. CDR3: CASSTRTGVHPTYNEQFF. The CDR3 DNA reads TGTGCCAGCAGCACAAGGACAGGGGTCCATCCCACCTACAATGAGCAGTTCTTC.